This T cell receptor beta chain was retrieved from a study of tumor-infiltrating lymphocytes in localized non-small cell lung cancer. Looking at the study overall: Tumor tissue and non-adjacent uninvolved lung came from each patient. Study observations and caveats: Compared with uninvolved lung, tumors showed higher T cell infiltration by TCRbeta sequencing.

The CDR3 consists of 11 residues. The germline gives CDR1 DFQATT, CDR2 SNEGSKA (reference sequence). The ends were cut back, 6 bases at V and 8 bases at J, with 13 bases in the middle. Turning to this clone: Its antigen remains unknown.

Profiled with immunoSEQ multiplex PCR; TCRdb holds only in-frame clones, not every one. The sample consists of 15,000 to 20,000 clones, just under 80% of them appearing once. This chain uses TRBV20-1 with TRBJ1-2; D is unclear. This clonotype originated in a human donor with non-small cell lung cancer. The sequenced sample was lung tumor tissue. The chain's CDR3 is CSAMLSGGYTF. CDR3 coding DNA: TGCAGTGCAATGTTATCTGGGGGCTACACCTTC.